A single sample is the source of the 10 T cell receptor beta chains below, sequenced in a study of cytomegalovirus exposure and HLA in healthy donors. Vbeta (60) and Jbeta (13) primers were used in the PCR. Here immunoSEQ multiplex PCR was the method, and the copy in TCRdb shows in-frame clones only, minus some. Here the sample spans 95,000 to 150,000 clones, roughly 80% being singletons. The specimen was PBMCs. Receptors originate from a middle-aged woman in good health and CMV-seropositive.

V usage is TRBV21-1 and J usage is TRBJ1-3. TRBV21-1 constitutes a pseudogene. The CDR3 spans 17 residues. CDR3 bases: TGTGCCAGCAGCAAGGGAGCCGATACCAAGTTAGGAAACACCATATATTTT. Encoded protein: CASSKGADTKLGNTIYF.

The chain couples TRBV7-2 to TRBJ2-5; D possibly corresponds to TRBD2 (5 bases). V shed 1 base and J shed 9 bases, with 9 bases lying between them. The CDR3 is 12 amino acids. Germline lookup yields CDR1 SGHTA and CDR2 FQGNSA. The CDR3 sequence: CASSLGWGAQYF. The DNA for the CDR3 is TGTGCCAGCAGCTTAGGGTGGGGAGCCCAGTACTTC.

V and J are TRBV7-9 and TRBJ1-2, with D tentatively TRBD1 (6 bases). The CDR3 covers 13 residues. The germline V gene has CDR1 SEHNR and CDR2 FQNEAQ (reference sequence). Trimming pared 5 bases from V and 5 bases from J, leaving 12 bases between. As DNA, the CDR3 is TGTGCCAGCAGCCTAATACAGGGTTATGGCTACACCTTC. This translates into CASSLIQGYGYTF.

The chain employs TRBV6-5 and TRBJ2-7; D possibly corresponds to TRBD1 (6 bases). CDR1 is MNHEY, CDR2 SVGAGI, per germline. CDR3 length equals 14 residues. The V end lost 6 bases, the J end lost 2 bases, and 14 bases lay between the germline ends. CDR3 DNA: TGTGCCAGCAGCCTCGACAGGCCACCCTACGAGCAGTACTTC. Translation: CASSLDRPPYEQYF.

The chain recombines TRBV5-4 with TRBJ2-2; the match to TRBD2 covers 8 bases. J lost 0 bases, V lost 4 bases, and 5 bases had no gene match. The length of the CDR3 is 16 residues. Per the germline V gene, CDR1 is SGHNT and CDR2 is YYREEE (reference sequence). CDR3 coding DNA: TGTGCCAGCAGCCGGGGGGGACTAACGAACACCGGGGAGCTGTTTTTT. It codes for CASSRGGLTNTGELFF.

Only one count was recorded for this clone. This chain joins TRBV5-4 and TRBJ1-1, with D uncertain. Germline V gene sequence: CDR1 SGHNT, CDR2 YYREEE (reference sequence). The CDR3 has 15 amino acids. V lost 4 bases and J 0 bases, leaving 13 bases between the germline ends. The CDR3 here is CASSVFGELNTEAFF. For the CDR3, the DNA is TGTGCCAGCAGCGTTTTTGGAGAGTTGAACACTGAAGCTTTCTTT. Full variable domain (outside the CDR3, taken from reference TRBV5-4 and TRBJ1-1): ETGVTQSPTHLIKTRGQQVTLRCSSQSGHNTVSWYQQALGQGPQFIFQYYREEENGRGNFPPRFSGLQFPNYSSELNVNALELDDSALYLCASSVFGELNTEAFFGQGTRLTVV.

The J gene is TRBJ2-7, the V gene TRBV5-4, with D perhaps TRBD1 (5 bases). The CDR3 runs to 16 residues. Germline V gene lookup returns CDR1 SGHNT and CDR2 YYREEE (reference sequence). V was pared by 4 bases and J by 5 bases, with 22 bases between. CDR3 nucleotide sequence: TGTGCCAGCAGCCCGTCGGCAAAATTTAGGGGCCACGAGCAGTACTTC. Translated, it gives CASSPSAKFRGHEQYF.

This chain links TRBV10-3 with TRBJ2-7; D might be TRBD1 (5 bases). This CDR3 region has 14 residues. With 3 bases removed from V and 3 bases from J, the gap between germline ends came to 12 bases. From germline, CDR1 is ENHRY and CDR2 SYGVKD. CDR3 amino acids: CAISDPGMGYEQYF. The CDR3 DNA sequence: TGTGCCATCAGTGACCCAGGGATGGGCTACGAGCAGTACTTC.

J is TRBJ1-2 and V is TRBV5-4; 10 positions match TRBD1. The V gene's germline CDR1 is SGHNT and CDR2 YYREEE (reference sequence). The CDR3 covers 15 residues. The V gene end was trimmed by 3 bases and the J gene end by 4 bases; junction bases not matched to a gene: 6. This CDR3 reads CASSSRQGAGYGYTF. The CDR3 coding sequence is TGTGCCAGCAGCTCCAGACAGGGGGCAGGCTATGGCTACACCTTC.

J is TRBJ2-1 and V is TRBV4-2; 9 positions match TRBD2. Per germline, CDR1 LGHNA and CDR2 YNFKEQ. This CDR3 contains 17 residues. V was pared by 0 bases and J by 8 bases, with 11 bases of the junction left unmatched. The CDR3 nucleotides are TGTGCCAGCAGCCAAGATCCAACGGCAGCGGGAGGACATGAGCAGTTCTTC. Encoded protein: CASSQDPTAAGGHEQFF.